The 32 T cell receptor beta chains listed next were all sequenced from one sample in a study of HIV-infected patients and healthy controls (dated by TCRdb to the mid-2010s). Whole blood was used without cell fractionation, so all unsorted peripheral T cells were reflected in the repertoire. Library method: 5' RACE. The instrument given in TCRdb is Illumina MiSeq. SuperScript III was used to reverse transcribe 500 ng RNA with primers targeting the alpha and beta constant regions. Separate alpha and beta chain libraries were generated by chain-specific third strand synthesis with multiplexing indices. Clones were called with MiXCR by TCRdb after fastp trimmed the public reads at Q25, and only in-frame beta chains were retained. Rows merge per CDR3 protein into single entries with the most common DNA and genes. Counted in this sample were some 6,900 distinct CDR3 sequences; approximately 11% of them appeared once. The ten most abundant clones make up 25% to 30% of the sample.

Source: blood, taken before antiretroviral therapy. These receptors came from an adult with HIV infection.

This clonotype has ten or more counts. The chain joins TRBV28 to TRBJ1-2; tentatively, D is TRBD1 (5 bases). V dropped 3 bases and J dropped 4 bases, with 15 bases sitting between them. CDR1 and CDR2 from the germline V gene are MDHEN and SYDVKM. The CDR3 runs 15 residues. The CDR3, as DNA: TGTGCCAGCAGTTTGTTGGGACCCGCACCCTATGGCTACACCTTC. Its translation is CASSLLGPAPYGYTF.

In its sample, this clonotype ranks as medium-sized. The genes are TRBV28 and TRBJ1-3; possible D gene TRBD1, 6 bases. The CDR3 length is 15 residues. The V end was cut by 7 bases, the J end by 4 bases, with 17 bases between. Germline lookup yields CDR1 MDHEN and CDR2 SYDVKM. CDR3 amino acids: CASTPFGGRGNTIYF. The CDR3 bases are TGTGCCAGCACCCCTTTTGGGGGGCGCGGAAACACCATATATTTT.

V usage is TRBV9 and J usage is TRBJ2-2; D is ambiguous. CDR3 size: 13 residues. The V gene's germline CDR1 is SGDLS and CDR2 YYNGEE. Trimming cost V 6 bases and J 0 bases, with 6 bases left between them. The CDR3 region has the DNA TGTGCCAGCAAAGAGTCGAACACCGGGGAGCTGTTTTTT. This sequence encodes CASKESNTGELFF.

By share, this clonotype counts as medium-sized (0.01 to 0.1%). An end of the junction does not agree with germline; a read error may underlie this. This chain uses TRBV6-2 or TRBV6-3 with TRBJ2-1; 13 positions agree with TRBD2. Per germline, CDR1 MNHEY and CDR2 SVGEGT. This CDR3 has 12 residues. Written as DNA, the CDR3 is TGTGCCAGCAGTCCCGCCGGGACTAGCGGGATGTTC. It encodes CASSPAGTSGMF.

Ten or more counts support this clonotype. The chain employs TRBV4-1 and TRBJ2-7, with 7 nucleotides matching TRBD1. This CDR3 spans 15 amino acids. The trim removed 5 bases at V and 2 bases at J, leaving 9 bases unmatched. Germline CDR1 and CDR2: MGHRA and YSYEKL. CDR3 amino acids: CASSTHWDRAYEQYF. The CDR3 DNA reads as TGCGCCAGCAGCACCCACTGGGACAGAGCCTACGAGCAGTACTTC.

This clonotype rates as medium-sized. This chain links TRBV19 with TRBJ2-3, with TRBD2 matching over 10 bases. Trimming removed 3 bases from V and 5 bases from J; junction bases left unmatched: 8. Germline CDR1 LNHDA, CDR2 SQIVND (reference sequence). The CDR3 is 16 residues long. The DNA of the CDR3 is TGTGCCAGTAGTATCCAACTAGCGGGAAATGAAGATACGCAGTATTTT. Translating it yields CASSIQLAGNEDTQYF.

This clonotype was counted many times. This chain uses TRBV29-1 with TRBJ1-1, with TRBD1 matching 10 bases. Germline loops: CDR1 SQVTM, CDR2 ANQGSEA. This CDR3 spans 15 amino acids. V trimming: 3 bases; J trimming: 1 base; junction bases outside the gene matches: 5. The CDR3 coding sequence is TGCAGCGTTGATGGGGACAGGGGCGCGAACACTGAAGCTTTCTTT. Its protein is CSVDGDRGANTEAFF.

This clonotype was detected many times. The rearrangement links TRBV29-1 to TRBJ1-1, with D perhaps matching TRBD1 (5 bases). The V end lost 6 bases, the J end lost 5 bases, and 19 bases lay between the germline ends. There are 14 residues in the CDR3. Looked up from germline, CDR1 is SQVTM and CDR2 is ANQGSEA. CDR3 nucleotide sequence: TGCAGCGTCTACGGGGGGACGGCGGGAACTGAAGCTTTCTTT. Residues: CSVYGGTAGTEAFF.

V and J are TRBV28 and TRBJ1-1; no firm D call. CDR3 length: 17 amino acids. The V gene lost 3 bases and the J gene lost 5 bases, with 22 bases spanning the gap. Germline V CDR1 and CDR2: MDHEN, SYDVKM. The DNA for the CDR3 is TGTGCCAGCAGTTTCCGACGGAAGAAAGAAGGGAGAACTGAAGCTTTCTTT. It translates to CASSFRRKKEGRTEAFF.

This chain connects TRBV24-1 to TRBJ1-5, with D hard to call. V lost 7 bases to trimming and J lost 11 bases, with 2 bases between them. The CDR3 runs 8 residues. Germline V gene sequence: CDR1 KGHDR, CDR2 SFDVKD. The CDR3 sequence: CATRAQHF. As DNA, the CDR3 is TGTGCCACCAGGGCCCAGCATTTT.

Written as DNA, the CDR3 is TGCGCCAGCAGCCAAACGTTGGCGGGAGCCTACGAGCAGTACTTC. It yields the protein CASSQTLAGAYEQYF. The chain carries TRBV4-1 and TRBJ2-7; 7 bases fit TRBD2. The CDR3 contains 15 residues. The germline V gene encodes CDR1 MGHRA and CDR2 YSYEKL. J lost 2 bases, V lost 2 bases, and 6 bases had no gene match.

By share of the sample, this clonotype is medium-sized (0.01 to 0.1%). The chain uses TRBV6-5 and TRBJ1-3; 7 bases match TRBD1. V lost 5 bases and J lost 0; bases outside the gene matches: 10. This CDR3 region has 17 residues. Germline CDR1 and CDR2: MNHEY and SVGAGI. DNA of the CDR3: TGTGCCAGCAGTAAATTTGGACAGGCTAGCTCTGGAAACACCATATATTTT. As protein: CASSKFGQASSGNTIYF.

This clonotype was observed a few times. This chain joins TRBV19 and TRBJ1-2; no reliable D call. The V gene lost 3 bases and the J gene lost 7 bases, with 12 bases spanning the gap. The CDR3 consists of 13 residues. Germline values: CDR1 LNHDA, CDR2 SQIVND (reference sequence). CDR3 nucleotides: TGTGCCAGTAGTATTCCAGGAACCGGTGGCTACACCTTC. It codes for CASSIPGTGGYTF. The full variable domain, with the rest looked up from reference TRBV19 and TRBJ1-2, is DGGITQSPKYLFRKEGQNVTLSCEQNLNHDAMYWYRQDPGQGLRLIYYSQIVNDFQKGDIAEGYSVSREKKESFPLTVTSAQKNPTAFYLCASSIPGTGGYTFGSGTRLTVV.

This clonotype showed up many times. The chain joins TRBV11-2 to TRBJ1-3, with D perhaps TRBD1 (5 bases). Trimming took off 5 bases at V and 1 base at J, with 15 bases between the two ends. This CDR3 is 16 amino acids long. The germline gives CDR1 SGHAT, CDR2 FQNNGV. CDR3 in amino acids: CASSTGGAQSGNTIYF. CDR3 sequence (DNA): TGTGCCAGCAGCACCGGGGGTGCGCAATCTGGAAACACCATATATTTT.

By frequency in the sample, this clonotype is medium-sized. V usage is TRBV24-1 and J usage is TRBJ2-2; possible D gene TRBD1, 5 bases. The V end lost 6 bases, the J end lost 6 bases, and 16 bases lay between the germline ends. The CDR3 sequence is 15 residues long. The germline gives CDR1 KGHDR, CDR2 SFDVKD. Written as DNA, the CDR3 is TGTGCCACCAGTCCAGATGCAGGGCAGGCCGGGGAGCTGTTTTTT. This codes for CATSPDAGQAGELFF.

This clonotype was recorded at least ten times. The chain combines TRBV20-1 with TRBJ1-2, with a weak D call TRBD1 (6 bases). Trimming took 1 base from V and 6 from J, leaving 15 bases between them. CDR1 is DFQATT and CDR2 is SNEGSKA in the germline V gene (reference sequence). The CDR3 is made up of 14 amino acids. The CDR3 is CSARVGAGANGYTF. CDR3 nucleotide sequence: TGCAGTGCTAGAGTAGGGGCAGGGGCGAATGGCTACACCTTC.

The chain uses TRBV7-9 and TRBJ2-2, with D possibly TRBD1 on 6 matching bases. This CDR3 is built from 16 residues. Trimming left V 0 bases short and J 2 bases short, with 10 bases between. Germline lookup yields CDR1 SEHNR and CDR2 FQNEAQ (reference sequence). DNA of the CDR3: TGTGCCAGCAGCTTAGCGGACAGCCCCAACACCGGGGAGCTGTTTTTT. Protein sequence: CASSLADSPNTGELFF.

The V call is TRBV6-1, the J call TRBJ1-1, with 9 bases matching TRBD1. Germline CDR1 reads MNHNS; CDR2 reads SASEGT. Losses at the gene ends were 6 bases for V and 5 bases for J; bases not matched to a gene: 13. CDR3 length equals 16 residues. Here the CDR3 DNA reads TGTGCCAGCAGACCCCAAAGCAGACAGGGGGGGACTGAAGCTTTCTTT. Its translation: CASRPQSRQGGTEAFF.

The CDR3 sequence is CASTTPGRMPKNIQYF. CDR3 nucleotides: TGTGCCAGCACTACCCCGGGCAGGATGCCCAAAAACATTCAGTACTTC. The chain couples TRBV28 to TRBJ2-4; no reliable D call. The CDR3 totals 16 residues. The V end lost 7 bases, the J end lost 2 bases, and 18 bases lay between the germline ends. Germline V gene lookup returns CDR1 MDHEN and CDR2 SYDVKM.

By share, this clonotype counts as medium-sized. The V and J genes are TRBV5-1 and TRBJ2-3; 10 bases are a match to TRBD2. The CDR3 has 16 amino acids. Trimming removed 3 bases from V and 4 bases from J; junction bases left unmatched: 8. Looked up from germline, CDR1 is SGHRS and CDR2 is YFSETQ. The CDR3 region is CASSSPSGRAADTQYF. In nucleotides, the CDR3 is TGCGCCAGCAGCTCCCCGAGCGGGAGGGCCGCAGATACGCAGTATTTT.

In its sample, this clonotype was seen many times. The chain couples TRBV20-1 to TRBJ2-1; TRBD2 matches 14 bases. V shed 5 bases and J 2 bases; nucleotides not matched to a gene: 5. The CDR3 runs 16 residues. CDR1 is DFQATT, CDR2 SNEGSKA, per germline (reference sequence). The CDR3 sequence is CSASRLAGGTYNEQFF. In DNA form, the CDR3 reads TGCAGTGCTTCCAGACTAGCGGGAGGGACCTACAATGAGCAGTTCTTC.

This clonotype was observed a few times. V is TRBV5-4 and J is TRBJ2-3, with 7 positions matching TRBD2. The CDR3 has 15 amino acids. CDR1 SGHNT and CDR2 YYREEE come from the germline V gene (reference sequence). V gave up 1 base and J gave up 4 bases; unmatched junction bases: 6. The CDR3 nucleotides read TGTGCCAGCAGCTTGACAGGACTAGTGTCAGATACGCAGTATTTT. This encodes CASSLTGLVSDTQYF.

This chain joins TRBV20-1 and TRBJ2-3; a weak D match, TRBD2 (5 bases). The CDR3 has 15 amino acids. Germline assignment: CDR1 DFQATT and CDR2 SNEGSKA (reference sequence). The germline V and J ends were trimmed by 5 bases and 2 bases, with 17 bases remaining between them. DNA of the CDR3: TGCAGTGCTTTTCTCCGCGGGTACCCCACAGATACGCAGTATTTT. It translates to CSAFLRGYPTDTQYF.

This clonotype is medium-sized. The V call is TRBV5-1, the J call TRBJ2-6; D may be TRBD1 (6 bases). Between the trimmed V and J ends, which lost 4 bases and 4 bases, there was a span of 12 bases. Germline V gene sequence: CDR1 SGHRS, CDR2 YFSETQ. CDR3 length: 15 amino acids. The CDR3 spells CASSGQSGGANVLTF. DNA of the CDR3: TGCGCCAGCAGCGGACAGTCAGGAGGGGCCAACGTCCTGACTTTC.

This clonotype was picked up many times. The V gene is TRBV5-6, the J gene TRBJ1-4; D is possibly TRBD1 (5 bases). Deletions cut 5 bases from V and 1 base from J, with 12 bases between. Germline CDR1 and CDR2: SGHDT and YYEEEE. This CDR3 has 15 amino acids. The CDR3 region is CASRKWGGTNEKLFF. The CDR3, as DNA: TGTGCCAGCAGAAAATGGGGGGGAACTAATGAAAAACTGTTTTTT.

This clonotype was observed many times. The chain carries TRBV28 and TRBJ1-1, with D hard to call. V dropped 1 base and J dropped 4 bases, with 7 bases sitting between them. CDR1 and CDR2 from the germline V gene are MDHEN and SYDVKM. CDR3 size: 13 residues. CDR3 protein: CASSLFNLTEAFF. DNA for the CDR3: TGTGCCAGCAGTTTATTTAATCTCACTGAAGCTTTCTTT.

This clonotype was observed many times. The CDR3 protein is CASSIMGGSYNEQFF. The DNA of the CDR3 is TGTGCCAGTAGTATCATGGGGGGGTCCTACAATGAGCAGTTCTTC. The J gene is TRBJ2-1, the V gene TRBV19, with 7 positions matching TRBD2. There are 15 residues in the CDR3. V gave up 3 bases and J gave up 1 base; unmatched junction bases: 3. Germline V gene data show CDR1 as LNHDA and CDR2 as SQIVND (reference sequence).

By proportion, this clonotype is medium-sized (0.01 to 0.1%). The chain recombines TRBV7-8 with TRBJ1-2, with 8 bases fitting TRBD1. Germline V gene lookup returns CDR1 SGHVS and CDR2 FQNEAQ. The V and J ends lost 7 bases and 5 bases, in that order; junction bases with no gene match: 12. CDR3 length: 15 amino acids. The CDR3 loop is CASTSRGQAHYGYTF. As DNA, the CDR3 is TGTGCCAGCACCTCTAGGGGACAGGCCCATTATGGCTACACCTTC. The whole variable domain, remainder taken from reference TRBV7-8 and TRBJ1-2, is GAGVSQSPRYKVAKRGQDVALRCDPISGHVSLFWYQQALGQGPEFLTYFQNEAQLDKSGLPSDRFFAERPEGSVSTLKIQRTQQEDSAVYLCASTSRGQAHYGYTFGSGTRLTVV.

This clonotype counts as medium-sized. The chain couples TRBV7-2 to TRBJ1-2; weak D call: TRBD1 (6 bases). CDR1 is SGHTA and CDR2 is FQGNSA in the germline V gene. This CDR3 contains 15 residues. Trimming removed 5 bases from V and 0 bases from J, with 13 bases in between. The CDR3 loop is CASSTGQIANYGYTF. The CDR3 bases are TGTGCCAGCAGCACCGGACAGATTGCTAACTATGGCTACACCTTC.

This clonotype came up a few times. The V call is TRBV20-1, the J call TRBJ1-4; D not resolved. V was cut by 3 bases and J by 4 bases, with 9 bases left in between. Per germline, CDR1 DFQATT and CDR2 SNEGSKA (reference sequence). The CDR3 totals 13 residues. CDR3 in DNA: TGCAGTGCTAGCGAGTCTAATAATGAAAAACTGTTTTTT. It translates to CSASESNNEKLFF.

This clonotype has a handful of counts. The rearrangement joins TRBV5-1 to TRBJ2-3; 9 nucleotides match TRBD1. With 6 bases clipped from V and 5 bases from J, the junction kept 13 bases outside the gene matches. Germline V gene sequence: CDR1 SGHRS, CDR2 YFSETQ. The CDR3 length is 16 residues. The CDR3 is CASILQGQGFGDTQYF. The DNA for the CDR3 is TGCGCCAGCATCCTACAGGGACAGGGCTTTGGAGATACGCAGTATTTT. The entire variable domain, with the rest obtained from reference TRBV5-1 and TRBJ2-3, is as follows: KAGVTQTPRYLIKTRGQQVTLSCSPISGHRSVSWYQQTPGQGLQFLFEYFSETQRNKGNFPGRFSGRQFSNSRSEMNVSTLELGDSALYLCASILQGQGFGDTQYFGPGTRLTVL.

This clonotype was recorded many times. CDR3 residues: CASSKQIEVAGELFF. The CDR3 bases are TGTGCCAGCAGTAAACAGATAGAGGTGGCCGGGGAGCTGTTTTTT. This rearrangement joins TRBV6-1 to TRBJ2-2; D unresolved. Germline V CDR1 and CDR2: MNHNS, SASEGT. V lost 5 bases, J lost 6 bases, and 16 bases lay in between. The CDR3 contains 15 residues.